Below, 23 T cell receptor beta chains from the same sample are listed, as sequenced in a study of long-term antiretroviral therapy in people with HIV. Runs used v3.0 of the immunoSEQ assay and were done at survey level. Sequencing was performed with immunoSEQ multiplex PCR; in TCRdb, only in-frame clones are kept and a portion is missing. The sample records 34,000 or so clones, about 80% being singletons. Sequenced material: unsorted PBMCs, taken 0.6 years after starting antiretroviral therapy. The receptor set was obtained from a man aged 18 to 29 with HIV.

The V gene is TRBV7-8, the J gene TRBJ2-7; 10 nucleotides align to TRBD2. There are 15 residues in the CDR3. CDR1 and CDR2 (germline): SGHVS, FQNEAQ. V shed 6 bases, J shed 2 bases, and the junction held 7 bases outside the gene matches. CDR3 region: CASREYLAGAYEQYF. The CDR3 bases are TGTGCCAGCAGAGAATATCTAGCGGGAGCCTACGAGCAGTACTTC.

This clone occurred once. The chain carries TRBV6-5 and TRBJ1-2; D not certain. Trimming removed 4 bases from V and 4 bases from J, with 13 bases in between. Germline CDR1 is MNHEY and CDR2 is SVGAGI. This CDR3 is built from 14 residues. CDR3 sequence (DNA): TGTGCCAGCAGTTTACTTCCAGCTGGCTATGGCTACACCTTC. Translating it yields CASSLLPAGYGYTF.

The V gene is TRBV19, the J gene TRBJ1-5, with a weak D call TRBD1 (5 bases). Germline CDR1 and CDR2: LNHDA and SQIVND (reference sequence). This CDR3 has 19 residues. V was trimmed by 2 bases and J by 4 bases, leaving 24 bases between them. DNA of the CDR3: TGTGCCAGTAGTATATCCAGGCTATCAACCTGGGGGTATAATCAGCCCCAGCATTTT. Protein sequence: CASSISRLSTWGYNQPQHF.

The chain couples TRBV6-5 to TRBJ2-7, with no clear D. V lost 5 bases to trimming and J lost 3 bases, with 17 bases between them. Germline V CDR1 and CDR2: MNHEY, SVGAGI. The CDR3 is 15 amino acids. CDR3 loop: CASSKTSALGYEQYF. Written as DNA, the CDR3 is TGTGCCAGCAGTAAGACATCAGCCTTGGGCTACGAGCAGTACTTC.

CDR3 amino acids: CASSVDVANTGELFF. CDR3 in DNA: TGTGCCAGCAGCGTAGACGTAGCGAACACCGGGGAGCTGTTTTTT. The V call is TRBV9, the J call TRBJ2-2; D unclear. The CDR3 spans 15 residues. CDR1 and CDR2 (germline): SGDLS, YYNGEE. Trimming stripped 0 bases from V and 0 bases from J, with 6 bases between.

The gene calls are TRBV7-9 and TRBJ1-2; D is unresolved. The germline gives CDR1 SEHNR, CDR2 FQNEAQ (reference sequence). This CDR3 is built from 13 residues. V dropped 5 bases and J dropped 8 bases, with 15 bases sitting between them. The CDR3 DNA reads TGTGCCAGCAGCCCAACGGGCCTCGGGGGCTACACCTTC. Its translation: CASSPTGLGGYTF.

The V and J genes are TRBV27 and TRBJ1-2; the match to TRBD1 covers 10 bases. The J segment lost 3 bases and the V segment lost 6 bases, leaving 4 bases of the junction unmatched. Germline CDR1 is MNHEY and CDR2 is SMNVEV (reference sequence). This CDR3 spans 14 amino acids. The CDR3, as DNA: TGTGCCAGCAGGCCGGGACAGGGGTACTATGGCTACACCTTC. Translation: CASRPGQGYYGYTF.

The chain couples TRBV5-4 to TRBJ2-1, with 13 bases fitting TRBD2. The CDR3 is made up of 16 amino acids. Trimming removed 5 bases from V and 1 base from J; junction bases left unmatched: 3. The germline V gene encodes CDR1 SGHNT and CDR2 YYREEE (reference sequence). CDR3 amino acids: CASSGTSGNSYNEQFF. CDR3 bases: TGTGCCAGCAGTGGGACTAGCGGGAATTCCTACAATGAGCAGTTCTTC. Full variable domain (remainder filled in from reference TRBV5-4 and TRBJ2-1): ETGVTQSPTHLIKTRGQQVTLRCSSQSGHNTVSWYQQALGQGPQFIFQYYREEENGRGNFPPRFSGLQFPNYSSELNVNALELDDSALYLCASSGTSGNSYNEQFFGPGTRLTVL.

The chain uses TRBV28 and TRBJ2-7; 8 bases align to TRBD2. V lost 1 base, J lost 6 bases, and 5 bases stayed unmatched. CDR1 and CDR2 (germline): MDHEN, SYDVKM. This CDR3 region has 14 residues. For the CDR3, the DNA is TGTGCCAGCAGTTTATATGGGACTAGGGGCGAGCAGTACTTC. Translation: CASSLYGTRGEQYF.

The chain links TRBV27 to TRBJ2-6; D is perhaps TRBD1 (6 bases). V lost 2 bases and J 0 bases, leaving 11 bases between the germline ends. The CDR3 extends over 17 amino acids. Germline V lookup: CDR1 MNHEY, CDR2 SMNVEV (reference sequence). CDR3 amino acids: CASSLRGQHSGANVLTF. The CDR3 DNA reads as TGTGCCAGCAGTTTAAGAGGACAGCACTCTGGGGCCAACGTCCTGACTTTC.

The genes are TRBV18 and TRBJ1-5, with unresolved D. CDR1 and CDR2 from the germline V gene are KGHSH and LQKENI. Between the trimmed V and J ends, which lost 5 bases and 2 bases, there was a span of 16 bases. This CDR3 comprises 16 residues. The CDR3 coding sequence is TGTGCCAGCTCATCAACCGAGGGTAGCGGCAATCAGCCCCAGCATTTT. It yields the protein CASSSTEGSGNQPQHF.

The chain uses TRBV29-1 and TRBJ2-6; D is perhaps TRBD1 or TRBD2 (5 bases each). Between the trimmed V and J ends, which lost 5 bases and 2 bases, there was a span of 13 bases. The CDR3 consists of 15 residues. Per the germline V gene, CDR1 is SQVTM and CDR2 is ANQGSEA. The CDR3 loop is CSVPGRLAGANVLTF. CDR3 nucleotide sequence: TGCAGCGTTCCGGGGCGGTTGGCTGGGGCCAACGTCCTGACTTTC.

CDR3 coding DNA: TGTGCCAGCTCAAGAACTAGCACAGATACGCAGTATTTT. This codes for CASSRTSTDTQYF. The rearrangement joins TRBV18 to TRBJ2-3; no clear D gene. The CDR3 runs to 13 residues. The germline V and J ends were trimmed by 5 bases and 0 bases, with 6 bases remaining between them. The germline CDR1 and CDR2 sequences are KGHSH and LQKENI.

This clone was observed a single time. The genes are TRBV11-2 and TRBJ2-3, with D possibly TRBD1 on 5 matching bases. Trimming took off 3 bases at V and 0 bases at J, with 10 bases between the two ends. Per germline, CDR1 SGHAT and CDR2 FQNNGV. The CDR3 contains 15 residues. The CDR3 is CASSFTRQSTDTQYF. In nucleotides, the CDR3 is TGTGCCAGCAGCTTTACCAGACAGAGCACAGATACGCAGTATTTT.

This clone was found once. The chain joins TRBV5-1 to TRBJ2-7, with 7 bases identical to TRBD1. With V trimmed by 5 bases and J by 2 bases, 4 bases remained unmatched. Germline V gene lookup returns CDR1 SGHRS and CDR2 YFSETQ. There are 13 residues in the CDR3. The chain's CDR3 is CASRRQGAYEQYF. CDR3 nucleotide sequence: TGCGCCAGCAGGAGACAGGGCGCCTACGAGCAGTACTTC.

This CDR3 reads CASKVAGTSNQPQHF. The CDR3 coding sequence is TGTGCCAGCAAAGTGGCAGGGACTAGCAATCAGCCCCAGCATTTT. V is TRBV28 and J is TRBJ1-5; a possible D gene is TRBD1 (5 bases). This CDR3 has 15 amino acids. The germline V gene has CDR1 MDHEN and CDR2 SYDVKM. V was pared by 7 bases and J by 0 bases, with 13 bases between.

This chain uses TRBV11-2 with TRBJ2-1, with TRBD2 as a possible D gene (5 bases). Germline loops: CDR1 SGHAT, CDR2 FQNNGV. V lost 4 bases and J lost 4, with 17 bases in between. CDR3 length: 16 amino acids. The CDR3 loop is CASSSPGGQAYNEQFF. The DNA for the CDR3 is TGTGCCAGCAGCTCCCCCGGAGGTCAGGCATACAATGAGCAGTTCTTC.

This chain uses TRBV29-1 with TRBJ2-3, with 7 nucleotides matching TRBD1. The length of the CDR3 is 12 residues. Losses at the gene ends were 8 bases for V and 3 bases for J; bases not matched to a gene: 5. Germline CDR1 reads SQVTM; CDR2 reads ANQGSEA. The CDR3 loop reads CSSRQGTDTQYF. In DNA form, the CDR3 reads TGCAGCTCACGACAGGGTACAGATACGCAGTATTTT.

V is TRBV5-4 and J is TRBJ1-4, with D possibly matching TRBD1 (5 bases). Germline-derived CDR1 and CDR2 are SGHNT and YYREEE (reference sequence). The germline V and J ends were trimmed by 7 bases and 8 bases, with 18 bases remaining between them. The CDR3 runs to 14 residues. The CDR3 DNA is TGTGCCAGCGGGATCGGGACCAACAGAGAAAAACTGTTTTTT. This gives the protein CASGIGTNREKLFF.

The chain recombines TRBV7-9 with TRBJ1-1; D not certain. V lost 2 bases and J lost 3, with 13 bases in between. The CDR3 is made up of 15 amino acids. Germline assignment: CDR1 SEHNR and CDR2 FQNEAQ (reference sequence). The CDR3 region has the DNA TGTGCCAGCAGCTTAAGCACTAATGGGGACACTGAAGCTTTCTTT. Amino acid sequence: CASSLSTNGDTEAFF.

There are a few counts of this clone. The chain combines TRBV6-5 with TRBJ1-2; D possibly corresponds to TRBD1 (5 bases). The CDR3 totals 13 residues. CDR1 and CDR2 from the germline V gene are MNHEY and SVGAGI. Trimming shortened V by 7 bases and J by 8 bases, and 17 bases separated the two germline ends. The CDR3 spells CASTSGGGRGYTF. CDR3 sequence (DNA): TGTGCCAGCACCTCCGGTGGGGGGAGAGGCTACACCTTC.

V usage is TRBV28 and J usage is TRBJ2-2; 8 nucleotides line up with TRBD1. The V gene's germline CDR1 is MDHEN and CDR2 SYDVKM. Germline trimming cut 6 bases from V and 0 bases from J; bases unmatched to any gene: 9. This CDR3 is built from 17 residues. CDR3 in DNA: TGTGCCAGCAGATCTTTGGGACAGGTCTCGAACACCGGGGAGCTGTTTTTT. Translating gives CASRSLGQVSNTGELFF. The full variable domain, its missing parts supplied by reference TRBV28 and TRBJ2-2, is DVKVTQSSRYLVKRTGEKVFLECVQDMDHENMFWYRQDPGLGLRLIYFSYDVKMKEKGDIPEGYSVSREKKERFSLILESASTNQTSMYLCASRSLGQVSNTGELFFGEGSRLTVL.

This clone has only a few counts. This chain joins TRBV5-1 and TRBJ2-1; D may match TRBD1 or TRBD2 (5 bases each). Trimming took 1 base from V and 6 from J, leaving 17 bases between them. The CDR3 runs 16 residues. Germline CDR1 reads SGHRS; CDR2 reads YFSETQ. The CDR3 sequence: CASSLSGDRLPNEQFF. CDR3 coding DNA: TGCGCCAGCAGCTTGAGCGGCGACAGACTCCCCAATGAGCAGTTCTTC.